This entry lists 21 T cell receptor beta chains sequenced from one sample in a study of technical replicates of blood from four donors. The table came from immunoSEQ multiplex PCR; TCRdb's copy has only in-frame clones and leaves some out. The sample has about 53,000 clones, approximately 86% seen once. The specimen was PBMCs. These receptors were taken from a human donor in good health. Some clones in this sample may be carry-over from other donors' samples.

This rearrangement joins TRBV15 to TRBJ1-2, with D maybe TRBD1 (6 bases). The CDR3 consists of 12 residues. CDR1 and CDR2 from the germline V gene are LNHNV and YYDKDF (reference sequence). V gave up 1 base and J gave up 13 bases, with 13 bases separating them. This CDR3 reads CATSRVPGDRTF. The CDR3 coding sequence is TGTGCCACCAGCAGAGTACCAGGGGATCGCACCTTC.

J is TRBJ1-2 and V is TRBV2, with a weak D call TRBD1 (5 bases). The CDR3 sequence is 14 residues long. The germline V gene encodes CDR1 SNHLY and CDR2 FYNNEI. V shed 5 bases and J shed 4 bases, with 14 bases lying between them. The CDR3 protein is CASSIPGRSYGYTF. Here the CDR3 DNA reads TGTGCCAGCAGTATTCCAGGGAGGTCCTATGGCTACACCTTC. Full variable domain (missing parts from reference TRBV2 and TRBJ1-2): EPEVTQTPSHQVTQMGQEVILRCVPISNHLYFYWYRQILGQKVEFLVSFYNNEISEKSEIFDDQFSVERPDGSNFTLKIRSTKLEDSAMYFCASSIPGRSYGYTFGSGTRLTVV.

J is TRBJ2-5 and V is TRBV29-1; 13 bases line up with TRBD2. Germline V gene sequence: CDR1 SQVTM, CDR2 ANQGSEA. V dropped 6 bases and J dropped 0; count of bases not matched to a gene: 4. The CDR3 extends over 15 amino acids. The CDR3 is CSVVGLAGDQETQYF. The CDR3 coding sequence is TGCAGCGTCGTTGGACTAGCGGGAGACCAAGAGACCCAGTACTTC.

The chain couples TRBV7-8 to TRBJ2-3, with D perhaps matching TRBD2 (5 bases). The CDR3 runs to 15 residues. V gave up 7 bases and J gave up 0 bases, with 14 bases separating them. Germline CDR1 is SGHVS and CDR2 is FQNEAQ. The CDR3 DNA sequence: TGTGCCAGCAAAAAGGACGGACTGAGCACAGATACGCAGTATTTT. Protein product: CASKKDGLSTDTQYF.

This clone was observed once. CDR3 coding DNA: TGTGCCAGCTCACCTTCGGGGCAGGGGGCGCGAGCTTTCTTT. Translation: CASSPSGQGARAFF. V and J are TRBV18 and TRBJ1-1, with TRBD1 matching over 8 bases. The CDR3 is 14 amino acids. V was pared by 3 bases and J by 10 bases, with 10 bases of the junction left unmatched. Germline lookup yields CDR1 KGHSH and CDR2 LQKENI.

This clone was seen a few times. The genes are TRBV4-3 and TRBJ1-6, with D unclear. Germline V gene lookup returns CDR1 LGHNA and CDR2 YSLEER. Trimming took 0 bases from V and 13 from J, leaving 10 bases between them. The CDR3 is 13 residues long. The CDR3 here is CASSQDRWWPLHF. As DNA, the CDR3 is TGCGCCAGCAGCCAAGATCGGTGGTGGCCCCTCCACTTT.

A single count supports this clone. The V gene is TRBV7-3, the J gene TRBJ2-5; 13 bases line up with TRBD2. V lost 7 bases, J lost 1 base, and 12 bases stayed unmatched. Germline CDR1 reads SGHTA; CDR2 reads FQGTGA. The CDR3 consists of 18 residues. The CDR3 reads CASICRAGTSGAQETQYF. The CDR3 bases are TGTGCCAGCATCTGCAGAGCCGGGACTAGCGGGGCCCAAGAGACCCAGTACTTC.

This rearrangement joins TRBV6-4 to TRBJ1-1; D possibly corresponds to TRBD1 (5 bases). Germline CDR1 is MRHNA and CDR2 is SNTAGT. The germline V and J ends were trimmed by 8 bases and 6 bases, with 13 bases remaining between them. This CDR3 contains 12 residues. CDR3 in amino acids: CASCGGGSEAFF. Here the CDR3 DNA reads TGTGCCAGCTGCGGGGGGGGATCTGAAGCTTTCTTT.

The gene calls are TRBV7-2 and TRBJ1-3; the match to TRBD1 covers 9 bases. In germline, CDR1 is SGHTA, CDR2 FQGNSA. The CDR3 is 15 amino acids. The V segment lost 4 bases and the J segment 2 bases; nucleotides outside the gene matches: 3. This chain's CDR3 is CASSSRDRAGNTIYF. CDR3 coding DNA: TGTGCCAGCAGCTCTAGGGACAGGGCTGGAAACACCATATATTTT.

The chain employs TRBV6-5 and TRBJ2-3; 9 nucleotides line up with TRBD2. CDR3 length: 16 residues. Per germline, CDR1 MNHEY and CDR2 SVGAGI. The V segment lost 2 bases and the J segment 1 base; nucleotides outside the gene matches: 4. CDR3 protein: CASSYRPSGGTDTQYF. The DNA for the CDR3 is TGTGCCAGCAGTTACCGTCCTAGCGGGGGCACAGATACGCAGTATTTT.

The V gene is TRBV15, the J gene TRBJ2-7, with D possibly matching TRBD2 (5 bases). The CDR3 extends over 15 amino acids. The germline V and J ends were trimmed by 0 bases and 0 bases, with 9 bases remaining between them. CDR1 is LNHNV, CDR2 YYDKDF, per germline (reference sequence). CDR3 loop: CATSREFGVSYEQYF. CDR3 in DNA: TGTGCCACCAGCAGAGAATTCGGGGTCTCCTACGAGCAGTACTTC.

This chain connects TRBV19 to TRBJ1-1, with TRBD1 matching over 10 bases. Unmatched junction bases numbered 2, after V lost 6 bases and J lost 1 base. The CDR3 length is 14 residues. Per germline, CDR1 LNHDA and CDR2 SQIVND (reference sequence). Here the CDR3 DNA reads TGTGCCAGTAGGGACAGGGGGACGAACACTGAAGCTTTCTTT. Protein sequence: CASRDRGTNTEAFF.

The chain recombines TRBV7-9 with TRBJ2-7; tentatively, D is TRBD2 (5 bases). The V end was cut by 5 bases, the J end by 6 bases, with 20 bases between. The CDR3 extends over 15 amino acids. Germline V lookup: CDR1 SEHNR, CDR2 FQNEAQ (reference sequence). CDR3 sequence (DNA): TGTGCCAGCAGCCCCAAAGTGAGGGTCGGGGTCGAGCAGTACTTC. Its protein product is CASSPKVRVGVEQYF.

This clone was picked up one time. This chain uses TRBV6-1 with TRBJ2-1; possible D gene TRBD2, 5 bases. In germline, CDR1 is MNHNS, CDR2 SASEGT. The CDR3 covers 15 residues. Trimming cost V 1 base and J 4 bases, with 11 bases left between them. As DNA, the CDR3 is TGTGCCAGCAGTGAAGTCCTGGGCGGGTACAATGAGCAGTTCTTC. It specifies CASSEVLGGYNEQFF.

The CDR3 loop is CASSQGFATGVYEQYF. In nucleotides, the CDR3 is TGCGCCAGCAGCCAAGGGTTCGCGACAGGAGTCTACGAGCAGTACTTC. The chain employs TRBV4-1 and TRBJ2-7; D is possibly TRBD1 (6 bases). The CDR3 contains 16 residues. V shed 1 base and J shed 3 bases, with 16 bases lying between them. Germline assignment: CDR1 MGHRA and CDR2 YSYEKL.

The gene calls are TRBV7-9 and TRBJ1-4, with 7 positions matching TRBD1. Germline CDR1 is SEHNR and CDR2 is FQNEAQ (reference sequence). With 4 bases clipped from V and 6 bases from J, the junction kept 14 bases outside the gene matches. This CDR3 spans 17 amino acids. CDR3 DNA: TGTGCCAGCAGCTCACTCGTAAGACAGGGTGGGGATGAAAAACTGTTTTTT. Its translation is CASSSLVRQGGDEKLFF. Drawing the rest from reference TRBV7-9 and TRBJ1-4, the complete variable domain is DTGVSQNPRHKITKRGQNVTFRCDPISEHNRLYWYRQTLGQGPEFLTYFQNEAQLEKSRLLSDRFSAERPKGSFSTLEIQRTEQGDSAMYLCASSSLVRQGGDEKLFFGSGTQLSVL.

The V and J genes are TRBV9 and TRBJ2-3; 10 positions agree with TRBD2. There are 16 residues in the CDR3. CDR1 is SGDLS, CDR2 YYNGEE, per germline. V lost 4 bases, J lost 0 bases, and 5 bases stayed unmatched. CDR3 sequence (DNA): TGTGCCAGCAGCTCCTGGACTAGCGGTAGCACAGATACGCAGTATTTT. Its protein is CASSSWTSGSTDTQYF.

CDR3 in DNA: TGTGCCAGTAGTATCACGGGGGAAGGTCCCAACAATGAGCAGTTCTTC. Protein: CASSITGEGPNNEQFF. The chain recombines TRBV19 with TRBJ2-1; tentative D call: TRBD2 (6 bases). CDR1 LNHDA and CDR2 SQIVND come from the germline V gene (reference sequence). The CDR3 consists of 16 residues. Deletions cut 3 bases from V and 5 bases from J, with 17 bases between.

This clone occurred once. The V gene is TRBV11-3, the J gene TRBJ2-2, with D possibly TRBD2 on 7 matching bases. CDR3 length: 17 residues. Germline lookup yields CDR1 SGHNT and CDR2 YENEEA. The V gene lost 4 bases and the J gene lost 0 bases, with 15 bases spanning the gap. Here the CDR3 reads CASSSIRGAANTGELFF. CDR3 nucleotides: TGTGCCAGCAGCTCCATCCGGGGGGCCGCGAACACCGGGGAGCTGTTTTTT.

The chain links TRBV15 to TRBJ1-5; D might be TRBD1 (5 bases). CDR3 length equals 16 residues. Trimming pared 0 bases from V and 2 bases from J, leaving 11 bases between. Germline CDR1 reads LNHNV; CDR2 reads YYDKDF (reference sequence). DNA of the CDR3: TGTGCCACCAGCAGAGATAACTTCAGGGGCAATCAGCCCCAGCATTTT. Protein product: CATSRDNFRGNQPQHF.

The chain links TRBV30 to TRBJ2-1; 7 bases match TRBD2. V shed 5 bases, J shed 6 bases, and the junction held 7 bases outside the gene matches. CDR1 and CDR2 (germline): GTSNPN, SVGIG (reference sequence). This CDR3 spans 13 amino acids. The CDR3 here is CAWSGGAVNEQFF. The CDR3 bases are TGTGCCTGGTCGGGAGGAGCGGTCAATGAGCAGTTCTTC.